One sample yielded the 4 T cell receptor beta chains listed below, sequenced in a study of blood T cell repertoires in COVID-19. Assay used: immunoSEQ multiplex PCR; TCRdb lists only in-frame clones, some missing. The sample lists fewer than 300,000 clones; approximately 82% were seen once. Sequencing was carried out using peripheral blood. Receptors originate from a woman aged 18-35 years with acute or convalescent COVID-19.

This chain joins TRBV7-8 and TRBJ1-3, with D tentatively TRBD1 (5 bases). CDR3 length equals 16 residues. V shed 8 bases and J shed 3 bases, with 20 bases lying between them. The germline gives CDR1 SGHVS, CDR2 FQNEAQ. The CDR3 reads CASLRNKDSSGNTIYF. The CDR3 DNA reads TGTGCCAGCCTAAGGAACAAAGACAGCAGTGGAAACACCATATATTTT.

This rearrangement joins TRBV19 to TRBJ1-3; D unclear. The CDR3 runs to 14 residues. V lost 3 bases and J lost 0, with 6 bases in between. CDR1 and CDR2 from the germline V gene are LNHDA and SQIVND (reference sequence). CDR3 sequence reads: CASSIQVSGNTIYF. The CDR3 DNA reads TGTGCCAGTAGTATCCAGGTCTCTGGAAACACCATATATTTT. The whole variable domain, remainder taken from reference TRBV19 and TRBJ1-3, is DGGITQSPKYLFRKEGQNVTLSCEQNLNHDAMYWYRQDPGQGLRLIYYSQIVNDFQKGDIAEGYSVSREKKESFPLTVTSAQKNPTAFYLCASSIQVSGNTIYFGEGSWLTVV.

This clone was seen once. The chain uses TRBV11-3 and TRBJ2-1, with 7 bases identical to TRBD1. CDR3 size: 14 residues. The germline CDR1 and CDR2 sequences are SGHNT and YENEEA. V trimming: 5 bases; J trimming: 2 bases; junction bases outside the gene matches: 3. The CDR3 bases are TGTGCCAGCAGCCCCAGGGGGACCTACAATGAGCAGTTCTTC. It encodes CASSPRGTYNEQFF.

The CDR3 region has the DNA TGTGCCAGCAGCCAGGGGGGTCCCCAGCATTTT. It codes for CASSQGGPQHF. This chain joins TRBV4-2 and TRBJ1-5, with D perhaps TRBD1 (5 bases). Germline CDR1 reads LGHNA; CDR2 reads YNFKEQ. There are 11 residues in the CDR3. With 3 bases removed from V and 10 bases from J, the gap between germline ends came to 7 bases.